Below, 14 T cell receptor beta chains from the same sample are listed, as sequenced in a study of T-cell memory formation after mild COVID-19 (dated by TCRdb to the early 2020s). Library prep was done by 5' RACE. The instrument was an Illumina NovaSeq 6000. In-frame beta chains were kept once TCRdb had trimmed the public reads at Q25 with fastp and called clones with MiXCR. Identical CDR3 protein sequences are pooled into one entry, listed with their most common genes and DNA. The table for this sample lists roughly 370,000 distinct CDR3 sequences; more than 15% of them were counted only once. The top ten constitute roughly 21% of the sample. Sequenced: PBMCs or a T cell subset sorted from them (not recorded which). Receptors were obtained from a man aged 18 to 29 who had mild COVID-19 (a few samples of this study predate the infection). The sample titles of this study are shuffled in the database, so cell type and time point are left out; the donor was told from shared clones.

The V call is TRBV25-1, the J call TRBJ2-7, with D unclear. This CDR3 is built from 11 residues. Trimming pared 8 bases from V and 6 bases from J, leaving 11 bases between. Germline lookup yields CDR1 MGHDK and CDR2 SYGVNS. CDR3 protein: CASGPPGEQYF. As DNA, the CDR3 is TGTGCCAGCGGCCCCCCAGGCGAGCAGTACTTC.

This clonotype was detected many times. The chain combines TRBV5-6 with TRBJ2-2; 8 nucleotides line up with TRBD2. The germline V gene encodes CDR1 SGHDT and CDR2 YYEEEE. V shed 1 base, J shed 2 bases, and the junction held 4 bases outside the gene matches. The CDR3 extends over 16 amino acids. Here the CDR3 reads CASSLRLAGNTGELFF. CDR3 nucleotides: TGTGCCAGCAGCTTGCGCCTAGCGGGTAACACCGGGGAGCTGTTTTTT.

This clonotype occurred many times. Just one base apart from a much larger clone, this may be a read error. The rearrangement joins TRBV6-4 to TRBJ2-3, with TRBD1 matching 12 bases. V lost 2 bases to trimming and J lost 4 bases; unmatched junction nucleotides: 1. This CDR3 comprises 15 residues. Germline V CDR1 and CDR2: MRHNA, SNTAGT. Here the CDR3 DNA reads TGTGCCAGCAGTGACGGGACAGGGGGCGCAGATACGCAGTATTTT. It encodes CASSDGTGGADTQYF.

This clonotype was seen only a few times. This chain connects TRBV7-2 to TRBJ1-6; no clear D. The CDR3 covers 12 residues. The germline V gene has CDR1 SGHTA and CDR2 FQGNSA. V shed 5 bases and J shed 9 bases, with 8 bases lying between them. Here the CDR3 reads CASSMRRSPLHF. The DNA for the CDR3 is TGTGCCAGCAGCATGCGGCGTTCACCCCTCCACTTT. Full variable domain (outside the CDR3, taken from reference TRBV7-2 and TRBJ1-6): GAGVSQSPSNKVTEKGKDVELRCDPISGHTALYWYRQSLGQGLEFLIYFQGNSAPDKSGLPSDRFSAERTGGSVSTLTIQRTQQEDSAVYLCASSMRRSPLHFGNGTRLTVT.

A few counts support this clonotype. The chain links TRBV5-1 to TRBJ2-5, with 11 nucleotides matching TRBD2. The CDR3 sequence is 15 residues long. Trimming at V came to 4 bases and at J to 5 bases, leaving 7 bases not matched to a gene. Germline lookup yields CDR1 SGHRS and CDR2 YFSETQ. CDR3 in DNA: TGCGCCAGCAGCACGCGGCGGACTAGCGGGGAGACCCAGTACTTC. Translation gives CASSTRRTSGETQYF.

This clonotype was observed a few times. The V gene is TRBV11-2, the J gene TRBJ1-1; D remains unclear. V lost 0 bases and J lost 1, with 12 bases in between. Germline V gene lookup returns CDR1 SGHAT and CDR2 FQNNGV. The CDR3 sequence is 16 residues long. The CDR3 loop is CASSLDFWEGNTEAFF. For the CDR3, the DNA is TGTGCCAGCAGCTTAGATTTTTGGGAAGGGAACACTGAAGCTTTCTTT.

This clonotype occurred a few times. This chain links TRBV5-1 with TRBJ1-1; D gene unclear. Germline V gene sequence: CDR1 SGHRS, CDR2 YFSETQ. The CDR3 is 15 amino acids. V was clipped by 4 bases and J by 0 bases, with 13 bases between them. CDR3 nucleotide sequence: TGCGCCAGCAGCGCTGGTAGAGGTGTGAACACTGAAGCTTTCTTT. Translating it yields CASSAGRGVNTEAFF.

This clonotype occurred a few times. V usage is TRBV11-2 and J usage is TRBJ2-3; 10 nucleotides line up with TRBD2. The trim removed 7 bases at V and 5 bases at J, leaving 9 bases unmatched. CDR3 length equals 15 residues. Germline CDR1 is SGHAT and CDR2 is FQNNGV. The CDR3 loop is CASTLSGGAIDTQYF. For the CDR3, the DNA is TGTGCCAGCACCCTAAGCGGGGGGGCCATAGATACGCAGTATTTT.

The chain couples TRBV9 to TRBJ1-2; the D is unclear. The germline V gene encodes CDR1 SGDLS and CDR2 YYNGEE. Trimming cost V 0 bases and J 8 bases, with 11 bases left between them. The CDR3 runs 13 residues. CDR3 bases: TGTGCCAGCAGCGTAGAGCCCCGAAGCGGCTACACCTTC. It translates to CASSVEPRSGYTF.

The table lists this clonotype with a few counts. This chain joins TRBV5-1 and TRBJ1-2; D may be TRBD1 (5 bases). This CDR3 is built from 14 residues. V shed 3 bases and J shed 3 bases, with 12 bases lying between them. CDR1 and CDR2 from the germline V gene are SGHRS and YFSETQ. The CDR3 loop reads CASSSGPTDYGYTF. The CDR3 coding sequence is TGCGCCAGCAGCTCGGGACCGACGGACTATGGCTACACCTTC.

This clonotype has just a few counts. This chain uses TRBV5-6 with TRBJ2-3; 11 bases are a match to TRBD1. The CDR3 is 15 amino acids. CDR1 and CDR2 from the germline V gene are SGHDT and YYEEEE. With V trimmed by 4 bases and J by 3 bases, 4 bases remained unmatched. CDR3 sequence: CASSRRDRGTDTQYF. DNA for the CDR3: TGTGCCAGCAGCCGTCGGGACAGGGGGACAGATACGCAGTATTTT.

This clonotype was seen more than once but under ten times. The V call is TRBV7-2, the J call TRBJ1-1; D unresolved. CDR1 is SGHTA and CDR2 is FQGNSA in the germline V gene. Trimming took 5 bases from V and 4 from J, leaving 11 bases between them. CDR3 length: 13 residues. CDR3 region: CASSSDGFTEAFF. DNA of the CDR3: TGTGCCAGCAGCAGCGACGGATTCACTGAAGCTTTCTTT.

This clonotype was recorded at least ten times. CDR3 in amino acids: CASSLGWDQSTQYF. CDR3 coding DNA: TGTGCCAGCAGCTTAGGATGGGATCAAAGTACGCAGTATTTT. This chain joins TRBV7-9 and TRBJ2-3; D is unresolved. V was shortened by 1 base and J by 8 bases, with 13 bases between the two germline ends. The CDR3 has 14 residues. Looked up from germline, CDR1 is SEHNR and CDR2 is FQNEAQ (reference sequence).

The CDR3 sequence: CSATGGALTDTQYF. The CDR3 DNA reads TGCAGTGCAACCGGGGGGGCCCTCACAGATACGCAGTATTTT. This rearrangement joins TRBV20-1 to TRBJ2-3; 8 bases line up with TRBD2. The length of the CDR3 is 14 residues. Germline CDR1 and CDR2: DFQATT and SNEGSKA (reference sequence). Losses at the gene ends were 6 bases for V and 2 bases for J; bases not matched to a gene: 7.